Each of the 25 T cell receptor beta chains below was sequenced from the same sample in a study of cytomegalovirus exposure and HLA in healthy donors. Method: immunoSEQ multiplex PCR; TCRdb's copy keeps in-frame clones and lacks some. The profile shows around 190,000 clones, around 80% of them singletons. The sequenced sample was PBMCs. These receptors originate from a woman between 25 and 40 years old in good health and CMV-seronegative.

The V gene is TRBV5-4, the J gene TRBJ2-2, with 7 bases matching TRBD1. CDR3 size: 13 residues. The J segment lost 4 bases and the V segment lost 5 bases, leaving 2 bases of the junction unmatched. Germline-derived CDR1 and CDR2 are SGHNT and YYREEE (reference sequence). For the CDR3, the DNA is TGTGCCAGCAGACGACAGGGCACCGGGGAGCTGTTTTTT. Protein: CASRRQGTGELFF. Together with reference TRBV5-4 and TRBJ2-2, the CDR3 gives the full variable domain: ETGVTQSPTHLIKTRGQQVTLRCSSQSGHNTVSWYQQALGQGPQFIFQYYREEENGRGNFPPRFSGLQFPNYSSELNVNALELDDSALYLCASRRQGTGELFFGEGSRLTVL.

This clone was seen only a few times. The J gene is TRBJ2-5, the V gene TRBV5-5, with unresolved D. CDR3 length: 14 amino acids. The ends were cut back, 0 bases at V and 1 base at J, with 7 bases in the middle. Looked up from germline, CDR1 is SGHKS and CDR2 is YYEKEE (reference sequence). The CDR3 region has the DNA TGTGCCAGCAGCTTGGGAACGGTCCAAGAGACCCAGTACTTC. The encoded protein is CASSLGTVQETQYF.

V gene TRBV11-2 combines with J gene TRBJ2-5, with 9 bases that match TRBD2. Germline assignment: CDR1 SGHAT and CDR2 FQNNGV. The CDR3 sequence is 16 residues long. V lost 8 bases, J lost 1 base, and 11 bases stayed unmatched. In DNA, the CDR3 is TGTGCCAGCTGGAGTGGTCTAGCGGGAAGCCAAGAGACCCAGTACTTC. It codes for CASWSGLAGSQETQYF.

The rearrangement joins TRBV29-1 to TRBJ1-1, with 7 bases fitting TRBD1. Trimming at V came to 6 bases and at J to 1 base, leaving 5 bases not matched to a gene. The V gene's germline CDR1 is SQVTM and CDR2 ANQGSEA. This CDR3 is 13 amino acids long. For the CDR3, the DNA is TGCAGCGTCATGGGACAGCAGAACACTGAAGCTTTCTTT. Translating it yields CSVMGQQNTEAFF.

DNA of the CDR3: TGTGCCAGCTCACCAGCAGGGATTGGTAATTCACCCCTCCACTTT. Protein product: CASSPAGIGNSPLHF. The gene calls are TRBV18 and TRBJ1-6; D is possibly TRBD1 (5 bases). The CDR3 is 15 amino acids. V was clipped by 2 bases and J by 6 bases, with 11 bases between them. Germline V CDR1 and CDR2: KGHSH, LQKENI.

On this clone: The sample has other DNA sequences that encode this CDR3 too. The chain couples TRBV6-6 to TRBJ1-1; D gene uncertain. The length of the CDR3 is 14 residues. CDR1 and CDR2 (germline): MNHNY, SVGAGI (reference sequence). V was pared by 4 bases and J by 0 bases, with 9 bases between. CDR3 nucleotides: TGTGCCAGCAGTTCCCGTACAGTGAACACTGAAGCTTTCTTT. Translating gives CASSSRTVNTEAFF.

This sequence joins TRBV4-1 and TRBJ1-2; 7 positions agree with TRBD1. Germline assignment: CDR1 MGHRA and CDR2 YSYEKL. This CDR3 contains 14 residues. V dropped 3 bases and J dropped 4; count of bases not matched to a gene: 5. DNA for the CDR3: TGCGCCAGCAGCCACGATGGGACAGTCTATGGCTACACCTTC. As protein: CASSHDGTVYGYTF.

In nucleotides, the CDR3 is TGTGCCAGCAGCTTATGGGGGGGCAGCTACGAGCAGTACTTC. Its translation is CASSLWGGSYEQYF. The chain recombines TRBV11-2 with TRBJ2-7, with D perhaps matching TRBD2 (7 bases). The CDR3 consists of 14 residues. The ends were cut back, 2 bases at V and 3 bases at J, with 11 bases in the middle. Germline assignment: CDR1 SGHAT and CDR2 FQNNGV.

The chain carries TRBV5-6 and TRBJ2-5; 8 bases line up with TRBD2. Trimming took 3 bases from V and 5 from J; bases not matched to a gene: 9. CDR3 length equals 15 residues. Germline CDR1 and CDR2: SGHDT and YYEEEE. Written as DNA, the CDR3 is TGTGCCAGCAGCTCCCGGGAGGGCCTATCTGAGACCCAGTACTTC. It codes for CASSSREGLSETQYF.

The chain recombines TRBV6-1 with TRBJ1-3; the D is unclear. Trimming removed 2 bases from V and 2 bases from J, with 19 bases in between. The germline gives CDR1 MNHNS, CDR2 SASEGT. The CDR3 has 18 residues. CDR3 amino acids: CASSELRPRGRTGNTIYF. CDR3 DNA: TGTGCCAGCAGTGAACTACGTCCGCGAGGGAGGACTGGAAACACCATATATTTT.

The rearrangement uses TRBV27 and TRBJ1-2; tentative D call: TRBD1 (5 bases). Germline V gives CDR1 MNHEY, CDR2 SMNVEV (reference sequence). The CDR3 extends over 15 amino acids. The ends were cut back, 3 bases at V and 2 bases at J, with 13 bases in the middle. The CDR3 spells CASSLAPTGNYGYTF. As DNA, the CDR3 is TGTGCCAGCAGTTTGGCCCCTACAGGAAACTATGGCTACACCTTC.

V and J are TRBV9 and TRBJ2-1; TRBD2 might be the D (7 bases). In germline, CDR1 is SGDLS, CDR2 YYNGEE. CDR3 length: 13 amino acids. The V and J ends lost 0 bases and 9 bases respectively, with 10 bases between them. DNA of the CDR3: TGTGCCAGCAGCGTAGGGGGGGGCACTGAGCAGTTCTTC. It encodes CASSVGGGTEQFF.

The rearrangement uses TRBV5-1 and TRBJ2-3, with 9 bases aligning to TRBD1. The CDR3 spans 17 residues. V lost 4 bases to trimming and J lost 4 bases; unmatched junction nucleotides: 13. Germline loops: CDR1 SGHRS, CDR2 YFSETQ. This CDR3 reads CASSLQTTGTGSDTQYF. The DNA of the CDR3 is TGCGCCAGCAGCCTCCAGACGACCGGGACAGGGTCAGATACGCAGTATTTT.

This clone was recorded only once. The V call is TRBV15, the J call TRBJ2-1, with 10 nucleotides matching TRBD2. The CDR3 sequence is 15 residues long. After removal of 3 bases from V and 9 bases from J, the junction contained 8 bases not matched to a gene. Germline V gives CDR1 LNHNV, CDR2 YYDKDF (reference sequence). The CDR3 nucleotides are TGTGCCACCAGCAGGGAGAGCGGGAGGGCCGGTGAGCAGTTCTTC. Its protein is CATSRESGRAGEQFF.

This clone came up a few times. The CDR3 coding sequence is TGTGCCAGCAGTGATCGGGCGGGAAACCCAGATACGCAGTATTTT. The encoded protein is CASSDRAGNPDTQYF. The chain uses TRBV6-1 and TRBJ2-3, with a tentative D call TRBD2 (6 bases). Trimming cost V 3 bases and J 4 bases, with 14 bases left between them. CDR1 MNHNS and CDR2 SASEGT come from the germline V gene. There are 15 residues in the CDR3.

The chain uses TRBV5-6 and TRBJ2-4, with D possibly TRBD1 on 6 matching bases. This CDR3 contains 16 residues. Germline V CDR1 and CDR2: SGHDT, YYEEEE. Trimming cost V 3 bases and J 0 bases, with 13 bases left between them. The CDR3 nucleotides are TGTGCCAGCAGCTCGCCAGGGGTACAAGCCAAAAACATTCAGTACTTC. This encodes CASSSPGVQAKNIQYF.

This sequence joins TRBV10-1 and TRBJ1-1; a weak D match, TRBD1 (5 bases). Germline V gene lookup returns CDR1 WNHNN and CDR2 SYGVQD (reference sequence). V lost 3 bases to trimming and J lost 1 base, with 18 bases between them. The CDR3 runs to 17 residues. CDR3 nucleotide sequence: TGCGCCAGCAGTGAACAGTTTCATACAGGCGGGAACACTGAAGCTTTCTTT. Translated, it gives CASSEQFHTGGNTEAFF.

The V gene is TRBV5-1, the J gene TRBJ2-7; TRBD1 matches 10 bases. The J segment lost 3 bases and the V segment lost 2 bases, leaving 8 bases of the junction unmatched. The length of the CDR3 is 16 residues. Germline loops: CDR1 SGHRS, CDR2 YFSETQ. CDR3 residues: CASSLSRDRGLYEQYF. The CDR3 region has the DNA TGCGCCAGCAGCTTAAGCCGGGACAGGGGTCTCTACGAGCAGTACTTC.

This chain connects TRBV27 to TRBJ2-1; a possible D gene is TRBD1 (5 bases). Per the germline V gene, CDR1 is MNHEY and CDR2 is SMNVEV (reference sequence). This CDR3 spans 11 amino acids. V dropped 7 bases and J dropped 8 bases, with 9 bases sitting between them. In DNA, the CDR3 is TGTGCCAGCATCCTGGGGCATGAGCAGTTCTTC. It specifies CASILGHEQFF.

This chain links TRBV5-6 with TRBJ2-7; TRBD2 matches 8 bases. The CDR3 runs 17 residues. Trimming cost V 1 base and J 3 bases; bases outside gene matches: 12. From germline, CDR1 is SGHDT and CDR2 YYEEEE. CDR3 nucleotide sequence: TGTGCCAGCAGCTTGACAACCGGGACTAGAGGGATCTACGAGCAGTACTTC. Amino acids: CASSLTTGTRGIYEQYF.

The chain recombines TRBV30 with TRBJ2-4, with a tentative D call TRBD1 (5 bases). The germline V gene encodes CDR1 GTSNPN and CDR2 SVGIG (reference sequence). The CDR3 spans 13 residues. Trimming shortened V by 6 bases and J by 1 base, and 10 bases separated the two germline ends. CDR3 DNA: TGTGCCTGTCGGCCAGGGGCCAAAAACATTCAGTACTTC. This encodes CACRPGAKNIQYF.

The chain uses TRBV6-5 and TRBJ1-5; possible D gene TRBD1, 5 bases. Germline V CDR1 and CDR2: MNHEY, SVGAGI. Trimming took off 2 bases at V and 0 bases at J, with 8 bases between the two ends. The CDR3 contains 15 residues. This CDR3 is CASSYRQGSNQPQHF. The CDR3 region has the DNA TGTGCCAGCAGTTACCGTCAGGGTAGCAATCAGCCCCAGCATTTT.

V gene TRBV7-3 combines with J gene TRBJ2-1; 7 bases are a match to TRBD1. The CDR3 is 13 amino acids. J gave up 9 bases and V 5 bases, and 7 bases lay outside the gene matches. CDR1 and CDR2 (germline): SGHTA, FQGTGA. Here the CDR3 DNA reads TGTGCCAGCAGCACCAGACAGGGCAGTGAGCAGTTCTTC. Protein: CASSTRQGSEQFF.

The chain is built from TRBV18 and TRBJ1-2; D may be TRBD1 (6 bases). The length of the CDR3 is 13 residues. CDR1 is KGHSH, CDR2 LQKENI, per germline. V was trimmed by 6 bases and J by 6 bases, leaving 14 bases between them. The CDR3 DNA is TGTGCCAGCTCTCGGGACACCGAGAATGGCTACACCTTC. Its protein is CASSRDTENGYTF.

The J gene is TRBJ1-2, the V gene TRBV6-5; D is unclear. Germline CDR1 is MNHEY and CDR2 is SVGAGI. The CDR3 runs to 13 residues. V dropped 8 bases and J dropped 4 bases, with 14 bases sitting between them. This CDR3 reads CASQDTHSYGYTF. DNA of the CDR3: TGTGCCAGCCAGGATACACACAGCTATGGCTACACCTTC.